These T cell receptor beta chains were read from a single sample in a study of identical twins. TCRdb re-analysed the 5' RACE reads in MiXCR, keeping a single row per CDR3 protein. This sample carries 540,000 or so distinct CDR3 sequences, around 22% of them seen once, and the ten largest clones take 0.48%. These same records also appear under a second study, on yellow fever vaccine responses in identical twins.

Input material: CD4+ T cells sorted from blood. The receptor source for this set is a woman between 18 and 29 years old in good health. Each CDR3 is given without its conserved first and last residue.

j_call v_call cdr3_aa
TRBJ2-5 TRBV20-1 SARALAGGPGETQY
TRBJ2-3 TRBV18 ASSPLEGGPDTQY
TRBJ1-2 TRBV10-3 AIRGQGADGYT
TRBJ1-2 TRBV5-1 ASSSGQGGVGYT
TRBJ2-5 TRBV6-1 ASSPSQQGGTQY
TRBJ2-1 TRBV7-7 ASSLGTSGNYNEQF
TRBJ1-5 TRBV7-9 ASSLETVGQPQH
TRBJ1-6 TRBV5-5 ASSFSPDLAYNSPLH
TRBJ2-2 TRBV5-8 ASSTRLGPATGELF
TRBJ2-2 TRBV12-3/TRBV12-4 ATGGSSNTGELF
TRBJ2-1 TRBV5-1 ASSFGIDEQF
TRBJ1-2 TRBV4-2 ASSQGLDSNFNYGYT
TRBJ2-7 TRBV20-1 SAREAYEQY
TRBJ2-7 TRBV20-1 SGAPSGYYEQY
TRBJ2-1 TRBV6-1 ASRTGTSGDNEQF
TRBJ2-3 TRBV7-8 ASSPTGLAASSTDTQY
TRBJ1-2 TRBV14 ASSQERGVKANYGYT
TRBJ1-2 TRBV27 ASSPRGTNYGYT
TRBJ2-3 TRBV7-9 ASSLGGAGGVSDTQY
TRBJ1-4 TRBV2 ASSAGPTNEKLF
TRBJ2-5 TRBV15 ATSSSSGETQY
TRBJ2-2 TRBV5-1 ASSFGAGGRTGELF
TRBJ2-3 TRBV5-1 ASSGGQNTDTQY
TRBJ2-2 TRBV5-1 ASSLGHTNTGELF
TRBJ2-3 TRBV20-1 SAPQTGVRDTQY
TRBJ1-5 TRBV4-1 ASSQPRESANQPQH
TRBJ1-1 TRBV15 ATSTGQGWNTEAF
TRBJ2-2 TRBV29-1 SVRRGGTGELF
TRBJ2-1 TRBV10-3 AIRAGKSSYNEQF
TRBJ2-5 TRBV3-1 ASNQDLKTQY
TRBJ1-3 TRBV5-1 ASSNDGRNSGNTIY
TRBJ2-4 TRBV29-1 SVDGIHRAAKNIQY
TRBJ2-3 TRBV9 ASSAKMVPDTQY
TRBJ2-2 TRBV20-1 SARRPRDTGELF
TRBJ2-3 TRBV11-2 ASSLRSPRGTDTQY
TRBJ2-1 TRBV11-3 ASRRRAGGWGEQF
TRBJ2-2 TRBV4-2 ASSQVSRLENTGELF
TRBJ2-1 TRBV12-3/TRBV12-4 ASSSRGSSYNEQF
TRBJ2-1 TRBV4-1 ASSQVDHPYNEQF
TRBJ2-7 TRBV4-1 ASSQATSGRVYEQY
TRBJ2-3 TRBV3-1 ASTHGRGTDTQY
TRBJ2-5 TRBV5-1 ASSLGYPQETQY
TRBJ2-1 TRBV28 ASSLSRRGKEWNQQF
TRBJ2-7 TRBV20-1 SSGTSYEQY
TRBJ2-7 TRBV7-2 ASSLTASGVSYEQY
TRBJ2-2 TRBV10-3 ASRYLGDTGELF
TRBJ2-7 TRBV27 ASSQDPDRYSYEQY
TRBJ2-2 TRBV5-1 ASSLDVSGGKAGELF
TRBJ1-4 TRBV11-2 ASSPGPRDEKLF
TRBJ2-3 TRBV5-4 ASSPRGGRTDTQY
TRBJ1-2 TRBV24-1 ATSADRGNYGYT
TRBJ2-6 TRBV4-1 ASSQDQGAGANVLT
TRBJ2-2 TRBV5-1 ASSLHRADSGELF
TRBJ1-1 TRBV20-1 SARTPNRGKNTEAF
TRBJ1-1 TRBV10-3 AINGGTGTEAF